Many counts were recorded for the clone carrying this T cell receptor beta chain. Its antigen is still unknown. The CDR3 regions of TCR beta were amplified from RNA transcripts. HTBI primers were the set used in a first-round RT-PCR of the TCR CDR3. One entry per CDR3 protein, called by TCRdb with MiXCR from the multiplex PCR reads. The sample yields roughly 380,000 distinct CDR3 sequences, 15% to 20% seen once. The sample originates from a study of T cells in Graves' hyperthyroidism and ophthalmopathy. The wider study: Sampling of peripheral blood happened at initial diagnosis, prior to any treatment.

Study results and limitations: Stable hyperthyroidism was separated from ophthalmopathy by a model based on 13 V-J features.

The CDR3 has 13 amino acids. Germline CDR1 reads GTSNPN; CDR2 reads SVGIG (reference sequence). Trimming removed 1 base from V and 1 base from J, with 7 bases in between. This receptor was taken from a woman aged 18 to 35 with Graves' hyperthyroidism. This rearrangement joins TRBV30 to TRBJ1-2; D not certain. The material sequenced was blood. The DNA for the CDR3 is TGTGCCTGGAGTGGAGGATTTAACTATGGCTACACCTTC. It is translated as CAWSGGFNYGYTF.